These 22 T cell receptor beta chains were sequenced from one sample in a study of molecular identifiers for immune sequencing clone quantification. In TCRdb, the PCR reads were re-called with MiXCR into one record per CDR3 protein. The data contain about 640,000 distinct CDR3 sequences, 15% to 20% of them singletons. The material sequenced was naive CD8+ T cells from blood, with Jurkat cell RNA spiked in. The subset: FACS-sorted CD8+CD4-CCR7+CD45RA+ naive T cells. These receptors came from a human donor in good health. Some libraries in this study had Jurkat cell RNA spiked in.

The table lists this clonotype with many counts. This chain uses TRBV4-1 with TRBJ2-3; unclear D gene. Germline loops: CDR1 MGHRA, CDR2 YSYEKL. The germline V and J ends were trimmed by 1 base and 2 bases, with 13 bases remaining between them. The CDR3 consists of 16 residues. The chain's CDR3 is CASSQAHGYPTDTQYF. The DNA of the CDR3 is TGCGCCAGCAGCCAAGCTCACGGGTACCCCACAGATACGCAGTATTTT.

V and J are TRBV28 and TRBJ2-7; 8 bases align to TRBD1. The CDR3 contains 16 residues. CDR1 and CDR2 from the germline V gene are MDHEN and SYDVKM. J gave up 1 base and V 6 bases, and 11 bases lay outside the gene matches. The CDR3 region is CASRPKPGGLSYEQYF. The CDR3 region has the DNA TGTGCCAGCAGACCCAAGCCAGGGGGCCTATCCTACGAGCAGTACTTC.

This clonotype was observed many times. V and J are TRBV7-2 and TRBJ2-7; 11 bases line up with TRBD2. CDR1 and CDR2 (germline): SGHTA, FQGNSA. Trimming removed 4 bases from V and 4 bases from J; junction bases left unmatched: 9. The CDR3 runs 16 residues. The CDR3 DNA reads TGTGCCAGCAGCTCCGATACTAGCGGGAGTCTATACGAGCAGTACTTC. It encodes CASSSDTSGSLYEQYF. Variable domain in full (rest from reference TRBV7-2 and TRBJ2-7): GAGVSQSPSNKVTEKGKDVELRCDPISGHTALYWYRQSLGQGLEFLIYFQGNSAPDKSGLPSDRFSAERTGGSVSTLTIQRTQQEDSAVYLCASSSDTSGSLYEQYFGPGTRLTVT.

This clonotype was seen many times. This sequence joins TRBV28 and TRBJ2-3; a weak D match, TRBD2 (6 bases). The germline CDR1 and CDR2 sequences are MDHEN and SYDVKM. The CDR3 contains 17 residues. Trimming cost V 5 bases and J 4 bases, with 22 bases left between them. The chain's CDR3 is CASSGIASAGRADTQYF. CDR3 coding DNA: TGTGCCAGCAGTGGGATTGCTAGCGCGGGACGAGCAGATACGCAGTATTTT.

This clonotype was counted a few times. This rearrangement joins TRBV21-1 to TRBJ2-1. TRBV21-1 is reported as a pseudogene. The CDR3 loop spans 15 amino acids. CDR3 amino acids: CASSLLTTRYNEQFF. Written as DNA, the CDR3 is TGTGCCAGCAGCCTACTCACCACCCGTTACAATGAGCAGTTCTTC.

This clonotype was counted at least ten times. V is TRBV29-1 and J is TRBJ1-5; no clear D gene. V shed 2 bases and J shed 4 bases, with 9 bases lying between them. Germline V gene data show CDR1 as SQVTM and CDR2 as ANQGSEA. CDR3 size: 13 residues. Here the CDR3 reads CSVEFGSNQPQHF. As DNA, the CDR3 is TGCAGCGTTGAATTCGGATCGAATCAGCCCCAGCATTTT.

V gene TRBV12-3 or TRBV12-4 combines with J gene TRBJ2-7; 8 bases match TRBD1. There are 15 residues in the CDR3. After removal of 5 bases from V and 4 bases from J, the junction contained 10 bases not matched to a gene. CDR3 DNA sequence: TGTGCCAGCAGTGAAAGGACAGGGAGCCTTTACGAGCAGTACTTC. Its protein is CASSERTGSLYEQYF.

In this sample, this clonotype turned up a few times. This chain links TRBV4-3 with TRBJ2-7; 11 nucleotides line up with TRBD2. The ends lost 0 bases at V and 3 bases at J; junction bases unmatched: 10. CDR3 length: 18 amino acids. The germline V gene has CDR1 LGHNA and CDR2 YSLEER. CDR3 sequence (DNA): TGCGCCAGCAGCCAAGATAGGGGGGGACTAGCGGAAGGCTACGAGCAGTACTTC. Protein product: CASSQDRGGLAEGYEQYF.

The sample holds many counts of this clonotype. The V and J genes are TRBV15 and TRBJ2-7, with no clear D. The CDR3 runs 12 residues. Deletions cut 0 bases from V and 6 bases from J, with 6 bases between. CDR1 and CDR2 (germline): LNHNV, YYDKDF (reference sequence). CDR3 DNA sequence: TGTGCCACCAGCAGAGATGGGGTCGAGCAGTACTTC. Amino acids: CATSRDGVEQYF.

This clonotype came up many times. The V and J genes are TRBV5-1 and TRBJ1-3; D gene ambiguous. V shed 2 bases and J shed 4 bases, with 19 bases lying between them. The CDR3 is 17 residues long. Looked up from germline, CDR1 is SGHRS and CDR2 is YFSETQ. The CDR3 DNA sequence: TGCGCCAGCAGCTTCACTTCTCTCTTAGACCCGGGAAACACCATATATTTT. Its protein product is CASSFTSLLDPGNTIYF.

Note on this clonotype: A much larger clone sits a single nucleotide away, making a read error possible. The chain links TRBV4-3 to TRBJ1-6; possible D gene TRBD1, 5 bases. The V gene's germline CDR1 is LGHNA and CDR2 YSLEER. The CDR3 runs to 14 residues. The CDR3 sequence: CASGQGSRGSPLHF. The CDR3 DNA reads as TGCGCCAGCGGCCAAGGGAGCCGGGGCTCACCCCTCCACTTT.

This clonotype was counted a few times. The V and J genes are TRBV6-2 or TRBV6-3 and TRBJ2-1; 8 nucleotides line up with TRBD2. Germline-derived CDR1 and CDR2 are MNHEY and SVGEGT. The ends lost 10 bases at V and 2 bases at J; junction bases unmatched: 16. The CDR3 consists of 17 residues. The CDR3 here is CAISTRGGGSAYNEQFF. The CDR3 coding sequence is TGTGCCATTTCGACACGGGGGGGCGGGAGCGCCTACAATGAGCAGTTCTTC.

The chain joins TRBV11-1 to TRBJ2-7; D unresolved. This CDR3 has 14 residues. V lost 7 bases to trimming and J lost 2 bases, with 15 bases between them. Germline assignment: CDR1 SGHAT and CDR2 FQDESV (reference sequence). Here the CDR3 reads CASNLRTAAYEQYF. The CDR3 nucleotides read TGTGCCAGCAACCTCCGGACGGCTGCCTACGAGCAGTACTTC. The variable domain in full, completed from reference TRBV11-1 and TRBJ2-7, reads EAEVAQSPRYKITEKSQAVAFWCDPISGHATLYWYRQILGQGPELLVQFQDESVVDDSQLPKDRFSAERLKGVDSTLKIQPAELGDSAMYLCASNLRTAAYEQYFGPGTRLTVT.

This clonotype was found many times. The CDR3 is CASSQLGGSEKLFF. DNA of the CDR3: TGTGCCAGCAGCCAACTAGGGGGCAGTGAAAAACTGTTTTTT. This chain uses TRBV3-1 with TRBJ1-4, with 7 bases aligning to TRBD1. The CDR3 is 14 amino acids. Germline V gene data show CDR1 as LGHDT and CDR2 as YNNKEL (reference sequence). The V gene end was trimmed by 2 bases and the J gene end by 7 bases; junction bases not matched to a gene: 4.

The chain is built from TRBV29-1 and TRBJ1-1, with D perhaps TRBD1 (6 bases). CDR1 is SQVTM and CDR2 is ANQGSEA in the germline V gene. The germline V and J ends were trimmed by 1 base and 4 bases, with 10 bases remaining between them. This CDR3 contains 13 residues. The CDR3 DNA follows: TGCAGCGTTGAAGGCATGGGGGCCACTGAAGCTTTCTTT. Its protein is CSVEGMGATEAFF.

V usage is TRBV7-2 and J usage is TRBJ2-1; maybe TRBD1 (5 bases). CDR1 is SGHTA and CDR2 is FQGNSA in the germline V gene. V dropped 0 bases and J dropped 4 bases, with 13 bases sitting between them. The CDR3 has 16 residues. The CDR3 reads CASSLADRSPYNEQFF. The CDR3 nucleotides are TGTGCCAGCAGCTTAGCCGACAGATCGCCTTACAATGAGCAGTTCTTC.

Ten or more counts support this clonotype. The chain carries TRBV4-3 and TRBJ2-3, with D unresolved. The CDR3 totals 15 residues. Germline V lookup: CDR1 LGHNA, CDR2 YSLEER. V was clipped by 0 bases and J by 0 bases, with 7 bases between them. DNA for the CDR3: TGCGCCAGCAGCCAAGATTTAATGAGCACAGATACGCAGTATTTT. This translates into CASSQDLMSTDTQYF.

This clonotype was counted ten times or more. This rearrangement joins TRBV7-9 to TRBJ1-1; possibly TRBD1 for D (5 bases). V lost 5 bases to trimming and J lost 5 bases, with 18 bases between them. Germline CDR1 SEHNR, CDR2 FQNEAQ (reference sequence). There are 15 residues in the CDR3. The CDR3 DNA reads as TGTGCCAGCAGCCCTCGAGGGGCCTCGAGGACTGAAGCTTTCTTT. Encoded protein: CASSPRGASRTEAFF.

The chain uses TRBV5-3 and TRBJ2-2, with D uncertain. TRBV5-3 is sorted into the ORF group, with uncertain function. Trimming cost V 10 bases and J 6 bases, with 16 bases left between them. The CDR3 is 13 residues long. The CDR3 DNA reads TGTGCCTGCAGCTTCGGAATAGCCGGGGAGCTGTTTTTT. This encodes CACSFGIAGELFF.

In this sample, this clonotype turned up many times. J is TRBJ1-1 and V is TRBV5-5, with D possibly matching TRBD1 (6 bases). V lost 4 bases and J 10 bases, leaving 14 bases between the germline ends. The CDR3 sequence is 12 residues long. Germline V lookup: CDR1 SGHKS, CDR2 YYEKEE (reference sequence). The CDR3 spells CASSRPGDRAFF. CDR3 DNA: TGTGCCAGCAGCCGCCCAGGGGACCGAGCTTTCTTT.

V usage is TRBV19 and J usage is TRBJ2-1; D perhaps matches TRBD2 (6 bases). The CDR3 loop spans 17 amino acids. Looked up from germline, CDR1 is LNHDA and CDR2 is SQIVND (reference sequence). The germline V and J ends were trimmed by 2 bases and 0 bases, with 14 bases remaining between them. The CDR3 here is CASSIQGAGSSYNEQFF. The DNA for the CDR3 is TGTGCCAGTAGTATACAGGGTGCGGGAAGCTCCTACAATGAGCAGTTCTTC.

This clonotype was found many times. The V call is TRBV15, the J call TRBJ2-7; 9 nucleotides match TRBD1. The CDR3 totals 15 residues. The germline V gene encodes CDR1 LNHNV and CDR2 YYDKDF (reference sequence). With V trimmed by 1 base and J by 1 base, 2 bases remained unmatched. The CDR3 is CATSRAGTGSYEQYF. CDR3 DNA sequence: TGTGCCACCAGCAGAGCCGGGACAGGGTCCTACGAGCAGTACTTC.